These 2 T cell receptor beta chains originate from one sample sequenced in a study of T cell clonality in common variable immunodeficiency. Points from the study as a whole: In common variable immunodeficiency, TCR beta chains reportedly carried fewer deletions and N-nucleotide insertions.

The antigens of these receptors remain unknown. Sequencing was performed with immunoSEQ multiplex PCR; in TCRdb, only in-frame clones are kept and a portion is missing. The repertoire consists of some 11,000 clones, none detected only once. Sample: peripheral blood mononuclear cells. Receptors were obtained from a human donor with common variable immunodeficiency.

This clone was found a few times. A read error may produce the germline difference seen at one junction end. The CDR3 end falls 3 residues outside the read, so it is completed with the germline J gene. The V gene is TRBV7-9, the J gene TRBJ1-1, with 8 bases matching TRBD1. This CDR3 region has 13 residues. Looked up from germline, CDR1 is SEHNR and CDR2 is FQNEAQ (reference sequence). CDR3 bases read: TGTGCTAGCAGCACGACAGGGGCCACTGAA. Amino acid sequence: CASSTTGATE. The full CDR3 is CASSTTGATEAFF. Looking up the rest from reference TRBV7-9 and TRBJ1-1 gives the full variable domain: DTGVSQNPRHKITKRGQNVTFRCDPISEHNRLYWYRQTLGQGPEFLTYFQNEAQLEKSRLLSDRFSAERPKGSFSTLEIQRTEQGDSAMYLCASSTTGATEAFFGQGTRLTVV.

This clone is categorized as medium-sized. With the read ending 3 residues before the CDR3 end, the germline J gene is used to fill in that end. This sequence joins TRBV20-1 and TRBJ2-4; D is perhaps TRBD1 (6 bases). V dropped 5 bases and J dropped 7 bases, with 15 bases sitting between them. The CDR3 loop spans 13 amino acids. Germline V gene lookup returns CDR1 DFQATT and CDR2 SNEGSKA (reference sequence). This chain's CDR3 is CSADGQLGNIQYF. CDR3 DNA (partial): TGCAGTGCTGACGGACAGTTGGGGAACATT.